A selection of T cell receptor beta chains follows, all from one sample in a study of OX40 agonist ivuxolimab in advanced cancers. Sequencing used immunoSEQ multiplex PCR; TCRdb keeps in-frame clones, though not all of them. This sample has 65,000 to 95,000 clones; about nine tenths occur once, and the top ten carry approximately 0.3%. Sequenced here: CD4+ or CD8+ T cells sorted from blood, sampled in a trial of the OX40 agonist ivuxolimab. These TCRs come from an adult with an advanced solid tumor such as melanoma, head and neck, liver or kidney cancer. Each CDR3 is given with its conserved first and last residue. Size tells how often a clone was seen (once, few, many) or the class of an expanded clone, and some rows leave it out.

>-|TRBV27|16|TRBJ1-5
CASSLWPRRLNQPQHF
>-|TRBV6-1|14|TRBJ2-5
CASSEDNLRETQYF
>-|TRBV5-1|15|TRBJ2-7
CASSTTGTGNNEQYF
>-|TRBV7-8|15|TRBJ2-5
CASSWTRGATETQYF
>-|TRBV19|14|TRBJ1-4
CASSLSQGQGEFFF
>once|TRBV6-5|13|TRBJ2-1
CASSYGGADEQFF
>-|TRBV6-4|15|TRBJ2-1
CASRSDRGYYNEQFF
>-|TRBV29-1|13|TRBJ2-5
CSVEDNTGETQYF
>-|TRBV9|14|TRBJ1-6
CASSVTRFDSPLHF
>-|TRBV10-2|15|TRBJ2-3
CASSEWSPRSDTQYF
>-|TRBV5-1|15|TRBJ2-6
CASSSTGTGANVLTF
>-|TRBV5-6|13|TRBJ2-1
CASSLGRGNEQFF
>-|TRBV27|17|TRBJ2-3
CASSLSNRVQGGDTQYF
>once|TRBV18|21|TRBJ2-4
CASSPLSSGTANRLAKNIQYF
>few|TRBV6-1|15|TRBJ1-5
CASSEQLRHRQPQHF
>once|TRBV14|14|TRBJ1-6
CASSIRQKNSPLHF
>-|TRBV12-1|12|TRBJ1-4
CASTTEGEKLFF
>-|TRBV7-2|11|TRBJ2-5
CASSLGQTQYF
>few|TRBV6-1|17|TRBJ2-1
CASSDTLLLDQYNEQFF
>few|TRBV19|14|TRBJ1-5
CASNHRDSNQPQHF
>-|TRBV4-1|14|TRBJ1-1
CASSQQERNTEAFF
>-|TRBV5-5|17|TRBJ2-5
CASSQEGTSGGQETQYF
>-|TRBV4-2|15|TRBJ1-2
CASSPPRDKGPGYTF
>-|TRBV7-7|17|TRBJ2-3
CASSAGTSGGGTDTQYF
>-|TRBV19|15|TRBJ2-1
CATQLQAGGYNEQFF
>few|TRBV19|15|TRBJ2-5
CASSTPGLRQETQYF
>-|TRBV5-4|16|TRBJ1-6
CASSIKGVKPNSPLHF
>-|TRBV7-2|15|TRBJ2-1
CASSEIGTYYNEQFF
>once|TRBV4-2|13|TRBJ1-4
CASSLDRNEKLFF
>-|TRBV6-4|15|TRBJ2-3
CASSVHLSGQNTQYF
>-|TRBV28|12|TRBJ1-4
CASSLEVEKLFF
>-|TRBV28|15|TRBJ1-6
CASSSAELYNSPLHF
>-|TRBV29-1|19|TRBJ2-6
CSVEAYAGTGLTGANVLTF
>-|TRBV7-9|18|TRBJ1-1
CASSLALGRRKRNTEAFF
>-|TRBV5-1|17|TRBJ2-2
CASSLGPQRGAVGELFF
>once|TRBV2|15|TRBJ1-1
CASRFTGGLSTEAFF
>few|TRBV12-5|14|TRBJ2-2
CASGGDTNTGELFF
>once|TRBV2|14|TRBJ1-1
CASSVEGAWTEAFF
>once|TRBV18|16|TRBJ1-4
CASSAFTGGGDEKLFF
>few|TRBV30|14|TRBJ1-5
CAWSRDRGILPQHF
>-|TRBV11-2|17|TRBJ2-1
CASSLEGTSRMANEQFF
>once|TRBV5-6|13|TRBJ1-2
CASSQDRVYGYTF
>-|TRBV19|14|TRBJ1-2
CASSIATGRHGYTF
>-|TRBV19|15|TRBJ2-4
CASSIEPAGGNIQYF
>-|TRBV2|14|TRBJ2-4
CASSEDQTENIQYF
>-|TRBV27|15|TRBJ1-1
CASSFKAWGNTEAFF
>-|TRBV18|12|TRBJ2-7
CASSDSSGEQYF
>-|TRBV5-1|14|TRBJ1-2
CASSRGENSNGYTF
>-|TRBV5-1|16|TRBJ1-2
CASSVAQGNANYGYTF
>few|TRBV4-2|15|TRBJ1-6
CASSRGTGSESPLHF